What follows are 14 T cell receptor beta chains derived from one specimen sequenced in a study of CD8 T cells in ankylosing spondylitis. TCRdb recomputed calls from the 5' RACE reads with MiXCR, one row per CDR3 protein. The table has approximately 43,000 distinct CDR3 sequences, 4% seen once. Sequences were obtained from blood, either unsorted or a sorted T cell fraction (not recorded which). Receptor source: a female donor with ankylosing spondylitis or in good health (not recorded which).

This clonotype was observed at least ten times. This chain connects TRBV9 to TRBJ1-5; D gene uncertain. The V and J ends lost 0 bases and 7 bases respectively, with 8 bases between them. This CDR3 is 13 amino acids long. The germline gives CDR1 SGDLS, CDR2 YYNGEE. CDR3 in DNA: TGTGCCAGCAGCGTAGGGTTAGGGCAGCCCCAGCATTTT. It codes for CASSVGLGQPQHF.

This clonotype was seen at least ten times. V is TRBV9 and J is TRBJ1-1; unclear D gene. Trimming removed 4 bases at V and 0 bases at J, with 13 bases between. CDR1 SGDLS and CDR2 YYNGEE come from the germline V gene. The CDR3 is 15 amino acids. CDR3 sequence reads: CASSPPTVVNTEAFF. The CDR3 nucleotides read TGTGCCAGCAGCCCCCCAACAGTGGTGAACACTGAAGCTTTCTTT.

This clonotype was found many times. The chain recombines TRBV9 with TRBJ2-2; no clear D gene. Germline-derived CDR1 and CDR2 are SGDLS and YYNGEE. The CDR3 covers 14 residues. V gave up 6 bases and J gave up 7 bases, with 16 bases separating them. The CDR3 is CASTLSPGVGELFF. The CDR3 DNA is TGTGCCAGCACCCTGAGCCCGGGCGTCGGGGAGCTGTTTTTT.

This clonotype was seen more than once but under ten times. The DNA for the CDR3 is TGTGCCAGCAGCCGGGGGTTGGGGGACGAGCAGTACTTC. Residues: CASSRGLGDEQYF. The rearrangement joins TRBV9 to TRBJ2-7; TRBD2 is a possible D gene (6 bases). The CDR3 length is 13 residues. V was shortened by 4 bases and J by 5 bases, with 13 bases between the two germline ends. CDR1 and CDR2 from the germline V gene are SGDLS and YYNGEE.

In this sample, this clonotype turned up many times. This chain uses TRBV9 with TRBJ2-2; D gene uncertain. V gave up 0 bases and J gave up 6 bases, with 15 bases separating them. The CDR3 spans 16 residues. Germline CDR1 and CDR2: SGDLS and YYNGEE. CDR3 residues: CASSVVRQPGAGELFF. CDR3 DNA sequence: TGTGCCAGCAGCGTAGTAAGGCAACCTGGGGCCGGGGAGCTGTTTTTT.

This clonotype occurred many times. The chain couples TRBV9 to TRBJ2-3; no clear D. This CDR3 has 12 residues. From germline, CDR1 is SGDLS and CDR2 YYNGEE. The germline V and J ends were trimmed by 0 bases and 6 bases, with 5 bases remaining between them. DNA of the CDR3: TGTGCCAGCAGCGTAGTGCCGGATACGCAGTATTTT. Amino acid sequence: CASSVVPDTQYF.

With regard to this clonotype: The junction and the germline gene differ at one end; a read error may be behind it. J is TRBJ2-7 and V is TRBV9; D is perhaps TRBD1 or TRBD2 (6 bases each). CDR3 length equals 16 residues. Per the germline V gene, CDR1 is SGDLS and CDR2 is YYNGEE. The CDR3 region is CASSEDRGASCYEQHF. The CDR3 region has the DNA TGTGCCAGCAGCGAAGATAGGGGGGCGAGTTGCTACGAGCAGCACTTC.

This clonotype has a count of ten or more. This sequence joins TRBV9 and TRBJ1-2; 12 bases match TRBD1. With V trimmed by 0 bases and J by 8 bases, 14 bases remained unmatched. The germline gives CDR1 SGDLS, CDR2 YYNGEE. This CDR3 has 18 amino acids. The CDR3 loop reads CASSVGDGTGGLPGGYTF. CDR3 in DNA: TGTGCCAGCAGCGTAGGTGATGGGACAGGGGGCCTTCCTGGAGGCTACACCTTC.

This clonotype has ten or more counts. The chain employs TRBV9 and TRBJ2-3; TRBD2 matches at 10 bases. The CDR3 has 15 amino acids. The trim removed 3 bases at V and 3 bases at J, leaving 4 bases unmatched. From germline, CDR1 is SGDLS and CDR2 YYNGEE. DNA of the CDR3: TGTGCCAGCAGCGCACTAGCGGGGCGTACAGATACGCAGTATTTT. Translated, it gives CASSALAGRTDTQYF.

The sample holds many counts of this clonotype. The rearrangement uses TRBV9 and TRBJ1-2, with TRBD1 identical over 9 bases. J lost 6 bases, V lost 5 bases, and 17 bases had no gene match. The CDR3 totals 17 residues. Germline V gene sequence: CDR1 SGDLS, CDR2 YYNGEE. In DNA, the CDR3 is TGTGCCAGCAGTGGAACGGACAGGGGATTAAGGATGAATGGCTACACCTTC. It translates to CASSGTDRGLRMNGYTF.

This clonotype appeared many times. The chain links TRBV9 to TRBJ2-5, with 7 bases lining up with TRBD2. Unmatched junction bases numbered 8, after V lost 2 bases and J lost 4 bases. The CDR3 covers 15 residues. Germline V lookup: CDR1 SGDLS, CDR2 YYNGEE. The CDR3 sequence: CASSVTGTTTETQYF. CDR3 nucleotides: TGTGCCAGCAGCGTGACCGGGACTACGACAGAGACCCAGTACTTC.

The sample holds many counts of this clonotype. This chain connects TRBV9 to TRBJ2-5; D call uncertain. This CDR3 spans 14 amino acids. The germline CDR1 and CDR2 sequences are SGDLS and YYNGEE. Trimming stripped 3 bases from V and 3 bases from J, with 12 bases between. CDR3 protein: CASSGSGWEETQYF. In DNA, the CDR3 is TGTGCCAGCAGCGGTAGTGGGTGGGAAGAGACCCAGTACTTC.

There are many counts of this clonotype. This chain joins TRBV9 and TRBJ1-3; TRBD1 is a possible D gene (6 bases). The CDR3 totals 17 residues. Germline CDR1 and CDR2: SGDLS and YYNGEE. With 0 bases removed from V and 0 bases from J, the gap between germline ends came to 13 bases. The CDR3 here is CASSVGGARRSGNTIYF. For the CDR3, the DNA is TGTGCCAGCAGCGTAGGGGGGGCACGCCGCTCTGGAAACACCATATATTTT.

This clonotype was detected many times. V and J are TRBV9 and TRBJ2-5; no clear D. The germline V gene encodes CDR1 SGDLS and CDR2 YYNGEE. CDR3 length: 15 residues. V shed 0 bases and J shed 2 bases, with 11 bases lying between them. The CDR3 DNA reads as TGTGCCAGCAGCGTAGTTGGCAACCCTCAAGAGACCCAGTACTTC. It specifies CASSVVGNPQETQYF.